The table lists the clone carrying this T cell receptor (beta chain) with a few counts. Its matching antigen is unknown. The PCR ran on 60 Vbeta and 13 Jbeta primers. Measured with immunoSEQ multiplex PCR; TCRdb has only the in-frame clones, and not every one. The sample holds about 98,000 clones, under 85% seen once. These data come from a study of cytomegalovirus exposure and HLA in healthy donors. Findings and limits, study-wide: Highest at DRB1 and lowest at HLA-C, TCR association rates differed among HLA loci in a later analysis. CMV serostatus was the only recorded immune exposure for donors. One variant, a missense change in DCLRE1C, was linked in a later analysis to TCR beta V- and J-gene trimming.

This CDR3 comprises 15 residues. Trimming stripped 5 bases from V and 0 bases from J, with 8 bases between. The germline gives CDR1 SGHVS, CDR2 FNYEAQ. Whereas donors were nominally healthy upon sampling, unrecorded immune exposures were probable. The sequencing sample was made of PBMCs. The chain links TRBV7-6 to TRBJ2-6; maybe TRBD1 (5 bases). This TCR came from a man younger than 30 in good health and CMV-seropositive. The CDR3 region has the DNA TGTGCCAGCAGCCCCCAGGGCTCTGGGGCCAACGTCCTGACTTTC. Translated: CASSPQGSGANVLTF.